These 7 T cell receptor beta chains were all obtained from the same sample, sequenced in a study of T cells after yellow fever vaccination. From the 5' RACE reads, TCRdb called clonotypes with MiXCR, one entry per CDR3 protein. The profile shows hundreds of thousands of distinct CDR3 sequences, roughly 9.4% of them singletons. The starting material was PBMCs, obtained on the day of the first yellow fever vaccination. Receptor source: a man aged 18 to 30 who received the YFV17D yellow fever vaccine.

The V and J genes are TRBV29-1 and TRBJ1-2, with D unresolved. CDR1 and CDR2 from the germline V gene are SQVTM and ANQGSEA. CDR3 length: 17 residues. Trimming removed 4 bases from V and 4 bases from J, with 25 bases in between. CDR3 loop: CSVGSVVKADLSYGYTF. The DNA for the CDR3 is TGCAGCGTTGGTAGTGTTGTAAAGGCGGATCTTTCCTATGGCTACACCTTC.

This clonotype was observed a few times. V gene TRBV5-1 combines with J gene TRBJ2-7; TRBD1 aligns across 7 bases. Germline V gene lookup returns CDR1 SGHRS and CDR2 YFSETQ. This CDR3 is 13 amino acids long. V lost 4 bases and J lost 5; bases outside the gene matches: 6. The CDR3 sequence: CASSPGTVDEQYF. DNA of the CDR3: TGCGCCAGCAGCCCGGGGACAGTGGACGAGCAGTACTTC.

The table lists this clonotype with a few counts. The chain couples TRBV7-2 to TRBJ2-1; D is unclear. The CDR3 loop spans 14 amino acids. The V end was cut by 1 base, the J end by 8 bases, with 12 bases between. Per germline, CDR1 SGHTA and CDR2 FQGNSA. The CDR3 loop is CASSLVGSTHEQFF. The CDR3 DNA sequence: TGTGCCAGCAGCTTAGTTGGAAGTACGCATGAGCAGTTCTTC.

This clonotype was counted only a few times. The chain has TRBV11-2 and TRBJ2-7; D call uncertain. This CDR3 contains 12 residues. V was clipped by 2 bases and J by 6 bases, with 8 bases between them. The germline gives CDR1 SGHAT, CDR2 FQNNGV. The CDR3, as DNA: TGTGCCAGCAGCTTACGACCCCTCGAGCAGTACTTC. Translating gives CASSLRPLEQYF.

This clonotype was seen a few times. The rearrangement joins TRBV15 to TRBJ1-6; TRBD1 matches at 7 bases. Germline-derived CDR1 and CDR2 are LNHNV and YYDKDF (reference sequence). The CDR3 is 20 residues long. V lost 1 base, J lost 0 bases, and 12 bases stayed unmatched. The DNA for the CDR3 is TGTGCCACCAGCAGAGGGTACAGGGGACTGATGAGCTCCTATAATTCACCCCTCCACTTT. Protein: CATSRGYRGLMSSYNSPLHF. Full variable domain (rest looked up from reference TRBV15 and TRBJ1-6): DAMVIQNPRYQVTQFGKPVTLSCSQTLNHNVMYWYQQKSSQAPKLLFHYYDKDFNNEADTPDNFQSRRPNTSFCFLDIRSPGLGDTAMYLCATSRGYRGLMSSYNSPLHFGNGTRLTVT.

The rearrangement joins TRBV4-3 to TRBJ2-2; 11 nucleotides agree with TRBD2. V lost 2 bases, J lost 5 bases, and 1 base stayed unmatched. The CDR3 is 15 residues long. In germline, CDR1 is LGHNA, CDR2 YSLEER. CDR3 nucleotides: TGCGCCAGCAGCCAACTAGCGGGGGGAACCGGGGAGCTGTTTTTT. Translating it yields CASSQLAGGTGELFF.

This clonotype was seen a handful of times. The CDR3: CASSVGAMMYF. As DNA, the CDR3 is TGTGCCAGCAGTGTGGGCGCGATGATGTATTTT. V and J are TRBV6-1 and TRBJ1-3; no reliable D call. CDR1 and CDR2 (germline): MNHNS, SASEGT. This CDR3 spans 11 amino acids. Trimming stripped 4 bases from V and 16 bases from J, with 14 bases between.